The 4 T cell receptor beta chains reported below all come from one sample, sequenced in a study of T cell responses to AZD1222 COVID-19 vaccine. Repertoires were generated with immunoSEQ multiplex PCR, while TCRdb's copy carries only in-frame clones and drops some. Of about 84,000 clones listed, 70% to 90% are singletons. The sample was peripheral blood, taken 28 days after the second AZD1222 dose. Source of these receptors: an adult who received the AZD1222 COVID-19 vaccine.

The rearrangement links TRBV6-2 or TRBV6-3 to TRBJ1-5; D call uncertain. The V end was cut by 4 bases, the J end by 2 bases, with 6 bases between. The germline V gene encodes CDR1 MNHEY and CDR2 SVGEGT. CDR3 length: 13 amino acids. CDR3 amino acids: CASSSWRNQPQHF. CDR3 nucleotides: TGTGCCAGCAGTTCTTGGCGCAATCAGCCCCAGCATTTT.

The V and J genes are TRBV2 and TRBJ2-3, with 9 nucleotides matching TRBD2. The CDR3 covers 16 residues. Germline lookup yields CDR1 SNHLY and CDR2 FYNNEI. Trimming removed 5 bases from V and 4 bases from J; junction bases left unmatched: 10. The CDR3 DNA is TGTGCCAGCAGTATAGCGGGGGCCGGGGTGGCAGATACGCAGTATTTT. This translates into CASSIAGAGVADTQYF.

V gene TRBV4-3 combines with J gene TRBJ2-7, with 8 bases identical to TRBD1. Germline CDR1 LGHNA, CDR2 YSLEER. V shed 1 base, J shed 5 bases, and the junction held 13 bases outside the gene matches. This CDR3 is 17 amino acids long. The CDR3 DNA reads TGCGCCAGCAGCCAAGGACTAATGGACAGGGTAAAGAACGAGCAGTACGTC. Protein: CASSQGLMDRVKNEQYV.

This sequence joins TRBV11-3 and TRBJ2-3; TRBD1 agrees at 7 bases. CDR1 and CDR2 from the germline V gene are SGHNT and YENEEA. The CDR3 spans 16 residues. The junction had 7 bases not matched to a gene; V was cut back by 4 bases and J by 0 bases. The DNA for the CDR3 is TGTGCCAGCAGCTCGCCCCCAGGGGGTAGCACAGATACGCAGTATTTT. This gives the protein CASSSPPGGSTDTQYF.